Presented here are 16 T cell receptor beta chains from one specimen sequenced in a study of control samples from healthy donors and cancer patients. Sequencing used immunoSEQ multiplex PCR; TCRdb keeps in-frame clones, though not all of them. The table shows about 150,000 clones, with over 90% occurring only once. The sequencing input was blood. All receptors derive from a man aged 45-60 years in good health.

The CDR3 nucleotides are TGTGCCAGTAGTATGGACAGGAACTATGGCTACACCTTC. Protein sequence: CASSMDRNYGYTF. The chain links TRBV19 to TRBJ1-2; 7 bases agree with TRBD1. Germline V gene lookup returns CDR1 LNHDA and CDR2 SQIVND (reference sequence). V shed 3 bases, J shed 2 bases, and the junction held 0 bases outside the gene matches. CDR3 length: 13 amino acids.

J is TRBJ2-7 and V is TRBV7-9; D not resolved. CDR1 is SEHNR and CDR2 is FQNEAQ in the germline V gene (reference sequence). V lost 0 bases, J lost 3 bases, and 9 bases lay in between. This CDR3 region has 14 residues. For the CDR3, the DNA is TGTGCCAGCAGCTTAGCACCAGGTAACTACGAGCAGTACTTC. Translated, it gives CASSLAPGNYEQYF.

The chain combines TRBV30 with TRBJ2-3, with 14 bases fitting TRBD2. Germline assignment: CDR1 GTSNPN and CDR2 SVGIG (reference sequence). J gave up 1 base and V 1 base, and 1 base lay outside the gene matches. This CDR3 region has 16 residues. CDR3 nucleotide sequence: TGTGCCTGGAGTGAGGGACTAGCGGGAGGCACAGATACGCAGTATTTT. As protein: CAWSEGLAGGTDTQYF. Complete variable domain (other parts from reference TRBV30 and TRBJ2-3): SQTIHQWPATLVQPVGSPLSLECTVEGTSNPNLYWYRQAAGRGLQLLFYSVGIGQISSEVPQNLSASRPQDRQFILSSKKLLLSDSGFYLCAWSEGLAGGTDTQYFGPGTRLTVL.

The rearrangement uses TRBV6-4 and TRBJ2-2, with D perhaps TRBD1 (6 bases). With 4 bases removed from V and 6 bases from J, the gap between germline ends came to 9 bases. This CDR3 comprises 13 residues. The V gene's germline CDR1 is MRHNA and CDR2 SNTAGT. The CDR3 spells CASSVYRAGELFF. In nucleotides, the CDR3 is TGTGCCAGCAGTGTGTACAGGGCCGGGGAGCTGTTTTTT.

The V gene is TRBV4-1, the J gene TRBJ1-5, with unresolved D. The length of the CDR3 is 13 residues. V lost 2 bases to trimming and J lost 6 bases, with 8 bases between them. The germline gives CDR1 MGHRA, CDR2 YSYEKL. CDR3 nucleotides: TGCGCCAGCAGCCAATTAGTCGGTCAGCCCCAGCATTTT. It yields the protein CASSQLVGQPQHF.

The chain employs TRBV27 and TRBJ1-2; 12 positions agree with TRBD1. Germline V gene lookup returns CDR1 MNHEY and CDR2 SMNVEV (reference sequence). The CDR3 consists of 16 residues. V lost 5 bases and J lost 7; bases outside the gene matches: 11. As DNA, the CDR3 is TGTGCCAGCAGTCTGATGGGACAGGGGGCATTTAGTGGCTACACCTTC. Translation gives CASSLMGQGAFSGYTF.

This clone showed up just a few times. The genes are TRBV7-9 and TRBJ1-5; D is unclear. The germline gives CDR1 SEHNR, CDR2 FQNEAQ (reference sequence). Trimming left V 7 bases short and J 6 bases short, with 19 bases between. The CDR3 totals 15 residues. The CDR3 spells CASTAQWEGLQPQHF. DNA for the CDR3: TGTGCCAGCACCGCTCAGTGGGAAGGGCTTCAGCCCCAGCATTTT.

The J gene is TRBJ2-2, the V gene TRBV19; 7 positions agree with TRBD2. J was trimmed by 0 bases and V by 11 bases; bases with no gene match: 15. CDR3 size: 17 residues. Germline CDR1 reads LNHDA; CDR2 reads SQIVND (reference sequence). CDR3 bases: TGTGCCGCTAGCCGGAGGGGCGGGGGAGCGAACACCGGGGAGCTGTTTTTT. Translation gives CAASRRGGGANTGELFF. Supplemented by reference TRBV19 and TRBJ2-2, the full variable domain reads DGGITQSPKYLFRKEGQNVTLSCEQNLNHDAMYWYRQDPGQGLRLIYYSQIVNDFQKGDIAEGYSVSREKKESFPLTVTSAQKNPTAFYLCAASRRGGGANTGELFFGEGSRLTVL.

This clone was observed a handful of times. This chain joins TRBV5-1 and TRBJ1-6; no definite D call. V was shortened by 5 bases and J by 7 bases, with 7 bases between the two germline ends. Germline lookup yields CDR1 SGHRS and CDR2 YFSETQ. The CDR3 length is 12 residues. Here the CDR3 DNA reads TGCGCCAGCAGTGAGCCGAATTCACCCCTCCACTTT. Translating it yields CASSEPNSPLHF.

V is TRBV6-1 and J is TRBJ1-5; D is possibly TRBD1 (6 bases). Trimming took off 2 bases at V and 2 bases at J, with 19 bases between the two ends. Per germline, CDR1 MNHNS and CDR2 SASEGT. The CDR3 totals 18 residues. CDR3 coding DNA: TGTGCCAGCAGTGAACCTCAGGGGATAAATATCGGCAATCAGCCCCAGCATTTT. This codes for CASSEPQGINIGNQPQHF.

The chain employs TRBV4-1 and TRBJ2-2; weak D call: TRBD2 (6 bases). The V gene's germline CDR1 is MGHRA and CDR2 YSYEKL. The CDR3 is made up of 16 amino acids. Trimming removed 4 bases from V and 6 bases from J, with 18 bases in between. The CDR3 nucleotides read TGCGCCAGCAGCCCGGCCGGGAGAAAATTATCCGGGGAGCTGTTTTTT. Protein: CASSPAGRKLSGELFF.

The J gene is TRBJ1-5, the V gene TRBV10-1; maybe TRBD1 (5 bases). This CDR3 has 13 residues. Germline CDR1 WNHNN, CDR2 SYGVQD (reference sequence). Trimming stripped 4 bases from V and 6 bases from J, with 10 bases between. CDR3 in amino acids: CASSASGSQPQHF. CDR3 coding DNA: TGCGCCAGCAGTGCGTCAGGGAGTCAGCCCCAGCATTTT.

CDR3 amino acids: CASSVGFQETQYF. CDR3 sequence (DNA): TGTGCCAGCAGCGTAGGGTTCCAAGAGACCCAGTACTTC. This rearrangement joins TRBV9 to TRBJ2-5; D not resolved. The CDR3 is made up of 13 amino acids. The germline V gene encodes CDR1 SGDLS and CDR2 YYNGEE. The V end was cut by 0 bases, the J end by 1 base, with 4 bases between.

The chain joins TRBV6-5 to TRBJ1-1; TRBD1 is a possible D gene (5 bases). Deletions cut 6 bases from V and 7 bases from J, with 15 bases between. CDR3 length equals 13 residues. Germline V CDR1 and CDR2: MNHEY, SVGAGI. The CDR3 reads CASRPPGRIEAFF. In DNA form, the CDR3 reads TGTGCCAGCAGACCTCCGGGACGTATTGAAGCTTTCTTT.

V and J are TRBV28 and TRBJ2-5; D is perhaps TRBD1 (7 bases). In germline, CDR1 is MDHEN, CDR2 SYDVKM. This CDR3 spans 15 amino acids. V was clipped by 6 bases and J by 7 bases, with 21 bases between them. The DNA of the CDR3 is TGTGCCAGCAGACCGACAGGGCGGGGCGGTTGGACCCAGTACTTC. Translated: CASRPTGRGGWTQYF.

The gene calls are TRBV19 and TRBJ1-2; D is unclear. The germline CDR1 and CDR2 sequences are LNHDA and SQIVND (reference sequence). The CDR3 is made up of 15 amino acids. The V end was cut by 1 base, the J end by 5 bases, with 14 bases between. CDR3 coding DNA: TGTGCCAGTAGTATAGGGAAGAGGAGAGCTTATGGCTACACCTTC. It translates to CASSIGKRRAYGYTF.